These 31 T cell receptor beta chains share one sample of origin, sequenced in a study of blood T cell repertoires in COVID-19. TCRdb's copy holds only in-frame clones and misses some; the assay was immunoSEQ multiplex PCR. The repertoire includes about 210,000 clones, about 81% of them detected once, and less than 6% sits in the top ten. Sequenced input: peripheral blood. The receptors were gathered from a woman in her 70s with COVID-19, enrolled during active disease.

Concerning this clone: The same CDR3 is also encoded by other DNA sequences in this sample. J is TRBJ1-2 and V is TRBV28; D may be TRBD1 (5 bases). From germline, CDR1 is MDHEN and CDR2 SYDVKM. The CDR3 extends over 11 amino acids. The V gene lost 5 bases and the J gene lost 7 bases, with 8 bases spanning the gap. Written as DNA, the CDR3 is TGTGCCAGCAGTGCGGGGGGTGGCTACACCTTC. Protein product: CASSAGGGYTF.

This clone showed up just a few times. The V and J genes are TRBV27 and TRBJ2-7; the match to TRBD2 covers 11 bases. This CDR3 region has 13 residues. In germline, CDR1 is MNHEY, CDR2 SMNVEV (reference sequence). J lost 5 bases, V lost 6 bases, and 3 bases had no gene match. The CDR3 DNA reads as TGTGCCAGCAGAACTAGCGGGAGACACGAGCAGTACTTC. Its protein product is CASRTSGRHEQYF.

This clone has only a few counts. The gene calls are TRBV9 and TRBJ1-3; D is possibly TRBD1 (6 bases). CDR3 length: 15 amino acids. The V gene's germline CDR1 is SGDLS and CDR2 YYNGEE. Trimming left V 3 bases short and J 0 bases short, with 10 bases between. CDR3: CASSATGSSGNTIYF. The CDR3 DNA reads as TGTGCCAGCAGCGCAACAGGGAGCTCTGGAAACACCATATATTTT.

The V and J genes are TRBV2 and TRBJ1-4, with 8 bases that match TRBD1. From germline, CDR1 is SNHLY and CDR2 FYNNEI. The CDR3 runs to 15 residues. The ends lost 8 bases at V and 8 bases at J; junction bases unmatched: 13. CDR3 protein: CASRAAGQGSEKLFF. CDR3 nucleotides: TGTGCCAGCCGAGCAGCCGGACAGGGTTCCGAAAAACTGTTTTTT.

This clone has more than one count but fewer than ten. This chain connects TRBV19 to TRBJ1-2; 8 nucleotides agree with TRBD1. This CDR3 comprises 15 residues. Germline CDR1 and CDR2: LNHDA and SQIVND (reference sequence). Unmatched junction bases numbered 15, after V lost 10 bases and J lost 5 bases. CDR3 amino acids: CATRLPGDRRYGYTF. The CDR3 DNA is TGTGCCACCCGCTTACCGGGGGACAGGCGGTATGGCTACACCTTC.

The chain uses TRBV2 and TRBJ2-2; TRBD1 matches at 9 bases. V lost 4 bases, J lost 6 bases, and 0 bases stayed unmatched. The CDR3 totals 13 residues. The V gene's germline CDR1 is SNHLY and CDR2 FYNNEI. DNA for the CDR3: TGTGCCAGCAGTGGGACAGGGGCCGGGGAGCTGTTTTTT. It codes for CASSGTGAGELFF.

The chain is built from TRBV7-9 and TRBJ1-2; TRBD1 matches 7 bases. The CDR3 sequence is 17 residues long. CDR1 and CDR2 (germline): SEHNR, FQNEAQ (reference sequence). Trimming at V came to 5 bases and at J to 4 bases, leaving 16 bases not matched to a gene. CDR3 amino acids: CASSPLGTAKPLYGYTF. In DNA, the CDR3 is TGTGCCAGCAGCCCCCTTGGGACAGCAAAACCTCTCTATGGCTACACCTTC. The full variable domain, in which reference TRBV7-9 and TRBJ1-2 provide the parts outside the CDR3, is DTGVSQNPRHKITKRGQNVTFRCDPISEHNRLYWYRQTLGQGPEFLTYFQNEAQLEKSRLLSDRFSAERPKGSFSTLEIQRTEQGDSAMYLCASSPLGTAKPLYGYTFGSGTRLTVV.

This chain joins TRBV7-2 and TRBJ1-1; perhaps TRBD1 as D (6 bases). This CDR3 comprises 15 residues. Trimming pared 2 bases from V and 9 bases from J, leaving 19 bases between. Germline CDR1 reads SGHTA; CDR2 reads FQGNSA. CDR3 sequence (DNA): TGTGCCAGCAGCTTAAAAATGTCCCTCCAGGGGAAAGCTTTCTTT. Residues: CASSLKMSLQGKAFF.

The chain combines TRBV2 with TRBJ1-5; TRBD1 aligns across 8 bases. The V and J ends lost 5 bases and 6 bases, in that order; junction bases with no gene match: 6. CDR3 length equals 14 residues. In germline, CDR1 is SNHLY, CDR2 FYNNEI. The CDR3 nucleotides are TGTGCCAGCAGTAGTGGACAGGGTCTTCAGCCCCAGCATTTT. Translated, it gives CASSSGQGLQPQHF. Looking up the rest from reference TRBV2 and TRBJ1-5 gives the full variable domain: EPEVTQTPSHQVTQMGQEVILRCVPISNHLYFYWYRQILGQKVEFLVSFYNNEISEKSEIFDDQFSVERPDGSNFTLKIRSTKLEDSAMYFCASSSGQGLQPQHFGDGTRLSIL.

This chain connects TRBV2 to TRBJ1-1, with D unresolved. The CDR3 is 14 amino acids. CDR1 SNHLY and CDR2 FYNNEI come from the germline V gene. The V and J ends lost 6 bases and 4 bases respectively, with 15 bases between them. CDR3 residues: CASRREGEGTEAFF. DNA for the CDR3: TGTGCCAGCAGGAGGGAGGGCGAGGGCACTGAAGCTTTCTTT.

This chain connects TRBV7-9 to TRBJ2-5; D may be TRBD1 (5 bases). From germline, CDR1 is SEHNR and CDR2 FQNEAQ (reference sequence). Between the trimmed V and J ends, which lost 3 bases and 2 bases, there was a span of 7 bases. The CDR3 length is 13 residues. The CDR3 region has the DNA TGTGCCAGCAGCTTTGGGGCTCAAGAGACCCAGTACTTC. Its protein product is CASSFGAQETQYF.

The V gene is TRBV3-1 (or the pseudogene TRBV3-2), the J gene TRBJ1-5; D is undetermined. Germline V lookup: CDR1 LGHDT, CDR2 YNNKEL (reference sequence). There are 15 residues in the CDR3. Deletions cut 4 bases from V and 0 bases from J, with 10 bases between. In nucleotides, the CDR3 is TGTGCCAGCAGCCCCGGTTCGGGTAGCAATCAGCCCCAGCATTTT. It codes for CASSPGSGSNQPQHF.

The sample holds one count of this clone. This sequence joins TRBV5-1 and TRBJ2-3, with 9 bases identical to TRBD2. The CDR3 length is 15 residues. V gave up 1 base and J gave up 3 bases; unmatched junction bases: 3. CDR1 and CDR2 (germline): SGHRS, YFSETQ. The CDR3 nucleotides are TGCGCCAGCAGCTTGCCTAGCGGGACGACAGATACGCAGTATTTT. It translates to CASSLPSGTTDTQYF.

The CDR3 DNA sequence: TGTGCCAGTAGAACGACAGTAGCGGGGAATGAAAAACTGTTTTTT. Amino acids: CASRTTVAGNEKLFF. V gene TRBV19 combines with J gene TRBJ1-4, with a tentative D call TRBD1 (5 bases). Germline V gene data show CDR1 as LNHDA and CDR2 as SQIVND (reference sequence). This CDR3 has 15 residues. V lost 6 bases to trimming and J lost 5 bases, with 16 bases between them.

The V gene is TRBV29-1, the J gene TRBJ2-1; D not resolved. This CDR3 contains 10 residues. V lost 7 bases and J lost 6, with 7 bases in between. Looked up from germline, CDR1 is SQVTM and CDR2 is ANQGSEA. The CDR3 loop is CSGNSNEQFF. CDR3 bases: TGCAGCGGGAACAGCAATGAGCAGTTCTTC.

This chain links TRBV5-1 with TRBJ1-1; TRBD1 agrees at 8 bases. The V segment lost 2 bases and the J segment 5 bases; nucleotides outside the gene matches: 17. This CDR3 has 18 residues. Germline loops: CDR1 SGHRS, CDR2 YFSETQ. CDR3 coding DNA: TGCGCCAGCAGCTTACGTAGACAGGGGACTGGCGCTGGGACTGAAGCTTTCTTT. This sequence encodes CASSLRRQGTGAGTEAFF.

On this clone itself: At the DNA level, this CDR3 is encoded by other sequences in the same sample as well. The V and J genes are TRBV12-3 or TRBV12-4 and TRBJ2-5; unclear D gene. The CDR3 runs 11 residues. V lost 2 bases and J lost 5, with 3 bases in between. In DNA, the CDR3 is TGTGCCAGCAGTTTACTCGAGACCCAGTACTTC. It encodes CASSLLETQYF.

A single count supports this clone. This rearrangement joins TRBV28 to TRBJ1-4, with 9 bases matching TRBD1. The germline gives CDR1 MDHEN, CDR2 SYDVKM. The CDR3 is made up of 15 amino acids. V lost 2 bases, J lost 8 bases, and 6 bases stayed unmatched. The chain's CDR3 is CASSLGGQGEEKLFF. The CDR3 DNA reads TGTGCCAGCAGTTTAGGGGGACAGGGTGAAGAAAAACTGTTTTTT.

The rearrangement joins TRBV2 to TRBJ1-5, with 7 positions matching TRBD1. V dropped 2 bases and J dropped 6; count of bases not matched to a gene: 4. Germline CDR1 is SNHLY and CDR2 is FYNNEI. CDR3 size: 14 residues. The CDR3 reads CASSEIQGIQPQHF. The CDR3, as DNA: TGTGCCAGCAGTGAAATACAGGGGATTCAGCCCCAGCATTTT.

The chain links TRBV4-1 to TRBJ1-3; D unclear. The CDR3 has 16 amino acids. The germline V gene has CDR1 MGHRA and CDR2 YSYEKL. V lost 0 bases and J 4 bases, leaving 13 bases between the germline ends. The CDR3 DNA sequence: TGCGCCAGCAGCCAAGATCAGGTGGGGAGGGGAAACACCATATATTTT. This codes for CASSQDQVGRGNTIYF.

In DNA form, the CDR3 reads TGTGCCACCAGTATTAGCAGTCAGAGGGTGAACACTGAAGCTTTCTTT. The encoded protein is CATSISSQRVNTEAFF. This chain joins TRBV15 and TRBJ1-1; D is unclear. Germline CDR1 and CDR2: LNHNV and YYDKDF (reference sequence). The CDR3 is 16 residues long. V lost 6 bases, J lost 0 bases, and 17 bases lay in between.

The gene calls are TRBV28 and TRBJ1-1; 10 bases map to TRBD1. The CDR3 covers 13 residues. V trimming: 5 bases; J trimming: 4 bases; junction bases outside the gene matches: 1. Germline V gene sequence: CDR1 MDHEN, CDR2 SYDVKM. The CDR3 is CASSGQGGTEAFF. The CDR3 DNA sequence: TGTGCCAGCAGTGGACAGGGGGGCACTGAAGCTTTCTTT.

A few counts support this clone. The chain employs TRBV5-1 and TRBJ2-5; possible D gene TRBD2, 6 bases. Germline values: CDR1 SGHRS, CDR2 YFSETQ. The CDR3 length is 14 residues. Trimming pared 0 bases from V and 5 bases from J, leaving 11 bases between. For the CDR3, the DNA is TGCGCCAGCAGCTTGGTGGCAGGGAGGGAGACCCAGTACTTC. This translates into CASSLVAGRETQYF.

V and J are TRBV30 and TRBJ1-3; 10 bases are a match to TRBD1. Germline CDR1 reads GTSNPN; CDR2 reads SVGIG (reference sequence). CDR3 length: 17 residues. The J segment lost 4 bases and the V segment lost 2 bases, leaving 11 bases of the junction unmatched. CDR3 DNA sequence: TGTGCCTGGAGTCCCCCCGACAGGGGGCGAAAAGGAAACACCATATATTTT. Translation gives CAWSPPDRGRKGNTIYF.

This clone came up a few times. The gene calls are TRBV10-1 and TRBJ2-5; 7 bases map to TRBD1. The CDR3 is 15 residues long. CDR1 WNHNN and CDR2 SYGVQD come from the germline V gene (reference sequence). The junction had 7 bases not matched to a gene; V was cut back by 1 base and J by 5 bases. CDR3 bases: TGCGCCAGCAGTGAGTTAGGGGCACAGGGGGAGACCCAGTACTTC. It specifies CASSELGAQGETQYF.

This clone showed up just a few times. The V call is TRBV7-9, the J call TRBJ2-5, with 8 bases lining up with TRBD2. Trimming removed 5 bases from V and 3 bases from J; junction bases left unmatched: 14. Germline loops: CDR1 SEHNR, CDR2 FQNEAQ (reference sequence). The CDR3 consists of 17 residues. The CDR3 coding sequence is TGTGCCAGCAGCATTAGACCGCCGGAGCGGGAGAAAGAGACCCAGTACTTC. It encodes CASSIRPPEREKETQYF.

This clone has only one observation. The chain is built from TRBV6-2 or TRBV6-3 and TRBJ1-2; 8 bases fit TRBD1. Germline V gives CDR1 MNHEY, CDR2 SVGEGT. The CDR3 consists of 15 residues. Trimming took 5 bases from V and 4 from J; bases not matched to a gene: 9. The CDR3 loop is CASSTTGDGIYGYTF. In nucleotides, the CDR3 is TGTGCCAGCAGTACGACAGGGGATGGAATCTATGGCTACACCTTC.

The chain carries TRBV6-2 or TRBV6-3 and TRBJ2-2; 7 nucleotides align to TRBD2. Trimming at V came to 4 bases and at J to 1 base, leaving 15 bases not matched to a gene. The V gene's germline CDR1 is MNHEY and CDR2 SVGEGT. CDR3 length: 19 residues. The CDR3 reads CASSSPRQGGPRNTGELFF. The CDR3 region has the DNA TGTGCCAGCAGTTCCCCTCGGCAGGGAGGGCCGAGGAACACCGGGGAGCTGTTTTTT.

CDR3 DNA: TGCGCCAGCCGCGGGACTAGCGGGAGCCGAGGGTACAATGAGCAGTTCTTC. It translates to CASRGTSGSRGYNEQFF. V is TRBV10-2 and J is TRBJ2-1; 14 bases align to TRBD2. The CDR3 extends over 17 amino acids. V was pared by 8 bases and J by 4 bases, with 10 bases of the junction left unmatched. Germline values: CDR1 WSHSY, CDR2 SAAADI.

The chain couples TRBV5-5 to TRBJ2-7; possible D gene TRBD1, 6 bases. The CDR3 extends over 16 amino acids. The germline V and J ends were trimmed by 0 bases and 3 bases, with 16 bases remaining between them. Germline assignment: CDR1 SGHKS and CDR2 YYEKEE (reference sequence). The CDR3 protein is CASSLVGTWGLYEQYF. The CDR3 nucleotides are TGTGCCAGCAGCTTGGTCGGTACGTGGGGGCTCTACGAGCAGTACTTC.

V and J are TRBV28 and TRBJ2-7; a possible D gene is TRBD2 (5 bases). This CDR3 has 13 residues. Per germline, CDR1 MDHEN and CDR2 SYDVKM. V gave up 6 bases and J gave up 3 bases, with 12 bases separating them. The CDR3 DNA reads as TGTGCCAGCAGCCGAGGGTTACGCTACGAGCAGTACTTC. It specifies CASSRGLRYEQYF.